This T cell receptor beta chain was profiled in a study of human T cells and chemical hapten exposure. Study conclusions and caveats: Clustering by CDR3 similarity yielded significantly more large clusters from expanded TCRs than controls. Those TCRs sitting above 1 in 1000 frequency stayed the same with DPC sensitization.

Between the trimmed V and J ends, which lost 4 bases and 6 bases, there was a span of 15 bases. Germline assignment: CDR1 LGHNA and CDR2 YNFKEQ. This CDR3 is 14 amino acids long. Original processing methods: The number of TCRs in each sample had a median of 95,638 and spanned roughly 23,224 to 750,000. TCRdb independently ran MiXCR on the RACE reads; one entry per CDR3 protein. The authors' filters were not applied to this entry. The repertoire holds 150,000 to 200,000 distinct CDR3 sequences, with roughly 14% as singletons. Time point meaning: patch test 1, 2 weeks after DPC sensitization. Sample treatment: therapeutic diphenylcyclopropenone sensitization with weekly scalp DPC. This clonotype was seen repeatedly, ten times or more. Its target is not known.

The clonotype originates from a woman aged 25-40 years with alopecia areata. Some clones in this sample may be carry-over from other donors' samples. Specimen: whole blood, collected in connection with sensitization to the hapten diphenylcyclopropenone (DPC). The chain employs TRBV4-2 and TRBJ1-2; tentatively, D is TRBD1 (6 bases). This CDR3 is CASSPLEQGHGYTF. CDR3 DNA sequence: TGTGCCAGCAGCCCCCTGGAACAGGGACATGGCTACACCTTC.